This T cell receptor (beta chain) was identified during a study of cytomegalovirus exposure and HLA in healthy donors. Trimming shortened V by 0 bases and J by 7 bases, and 13 bases separated the two germline ends. Germline CDR1 is SGDLS and CDR2 is YYNGEE. The CDR3 runs to 14 residues. PCR was performed using 60 Vbeta and 13 Jbeta primers. Profiling relied on immunoSEQ multiplex PCR, and the TCRdb table lists in-frame clones only, not all of them. The sample contains roughly 100,000 clones, around three quarters of which appear only once. Everyone who donated was a healthy bone marrow donor. Study findings and constraints: Based on reports, TCR beta sequences accurately predicted HLA-A and HLA-B alleles for most subjects.

On this clone: The antigen is undetermined.

The sequence derives from a boy aged 5-17 years in good health and CMV-seronegative. Sequenced material: PBMCs. The chain uses TRBV9 and TRBJ1-2, with TRBD1 as a possible D gene (5 bases). CDR3 sequence reads: CASSVGQTIPGYTF. CDR3 in DNA: TGTGCCAGCAGCGTAGGACAGACAATCCCTGGCTACACCTTC. The variable domain in full, with the rest retrieved from reference TRBV9 and TRBJ1-2, is DSGVTQTPKHLITATGQRVTLRCSPRSGDLSVYWYQQSLDQGLQFLIQYYNGEERAKGNILERFSAQQFPDLHSELNLSSLELGDSALYFCASSVGQTIPGYTFGSGTRLTVV.